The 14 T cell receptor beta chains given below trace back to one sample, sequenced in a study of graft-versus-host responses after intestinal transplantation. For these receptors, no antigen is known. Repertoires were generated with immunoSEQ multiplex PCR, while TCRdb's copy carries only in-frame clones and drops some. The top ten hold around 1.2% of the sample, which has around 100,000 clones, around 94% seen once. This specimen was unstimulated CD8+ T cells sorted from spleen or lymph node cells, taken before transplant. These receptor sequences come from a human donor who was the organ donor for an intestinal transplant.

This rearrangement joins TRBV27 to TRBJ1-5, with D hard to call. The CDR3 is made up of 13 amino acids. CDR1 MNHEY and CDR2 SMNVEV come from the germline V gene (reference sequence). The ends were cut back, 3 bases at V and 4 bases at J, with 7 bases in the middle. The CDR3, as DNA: TGTGCCAGCAGTTTGAAGCAGAATCAGCCCCAGCATTTT. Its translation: CASSLKQNQPQHF.

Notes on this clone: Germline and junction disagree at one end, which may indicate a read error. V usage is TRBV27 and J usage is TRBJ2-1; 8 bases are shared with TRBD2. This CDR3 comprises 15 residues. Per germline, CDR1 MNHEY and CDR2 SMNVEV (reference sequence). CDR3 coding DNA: TGTGCCAGCAGTTTCCGGCTAGCGGGCTACAATGGGCAGTTCTTC. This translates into CASSFRLAGYNGQFF.

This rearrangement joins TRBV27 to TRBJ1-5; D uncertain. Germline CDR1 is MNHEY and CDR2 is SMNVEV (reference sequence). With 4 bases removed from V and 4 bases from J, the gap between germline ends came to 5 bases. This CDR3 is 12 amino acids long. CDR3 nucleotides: TGTGCCAGCAGTTCCGGGAATCAGCCCCAGCATTTT. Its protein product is CASSSGNQPQHF.

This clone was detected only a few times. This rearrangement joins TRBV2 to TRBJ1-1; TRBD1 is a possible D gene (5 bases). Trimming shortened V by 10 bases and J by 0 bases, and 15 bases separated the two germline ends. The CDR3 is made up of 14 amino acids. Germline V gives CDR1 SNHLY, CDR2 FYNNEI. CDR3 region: CATGIDSLNTEAFF. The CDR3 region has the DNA TGTGCCACCGGCATAGACAGTTTGAACACTGAAGCTTTCTTT.

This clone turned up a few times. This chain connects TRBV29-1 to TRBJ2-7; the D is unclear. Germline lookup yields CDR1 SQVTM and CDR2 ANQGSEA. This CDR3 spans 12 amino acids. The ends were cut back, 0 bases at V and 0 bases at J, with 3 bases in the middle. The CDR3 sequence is CSVEDSSYEQYF. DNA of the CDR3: TGCAGCGTTGAAGACAGCTCCTACGAGCAGTACTTC.

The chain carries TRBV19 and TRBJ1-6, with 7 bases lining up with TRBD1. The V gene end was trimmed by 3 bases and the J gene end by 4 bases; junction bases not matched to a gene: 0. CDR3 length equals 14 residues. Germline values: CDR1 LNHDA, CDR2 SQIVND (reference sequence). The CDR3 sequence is CASSMGQYNSPLHF. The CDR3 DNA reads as TGTGCCAGTAGTATGGGACAGTATAATTCACCCCTCCACTTT.

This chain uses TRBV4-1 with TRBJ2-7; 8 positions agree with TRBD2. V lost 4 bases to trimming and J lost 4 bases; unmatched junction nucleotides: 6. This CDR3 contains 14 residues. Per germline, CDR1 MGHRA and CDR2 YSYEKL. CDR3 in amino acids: CASSRLLADYEQYF. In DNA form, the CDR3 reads TGCGCCAGCAGCCGCCTACTAGCGGATTACGAGCAGTACTTC.

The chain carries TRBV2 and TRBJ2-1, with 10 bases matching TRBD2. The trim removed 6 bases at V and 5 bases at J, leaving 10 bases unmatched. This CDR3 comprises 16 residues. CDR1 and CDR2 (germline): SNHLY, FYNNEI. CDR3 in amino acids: CASSNPGSGRDNEQFF. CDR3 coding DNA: TGTGCCAGCAGCAATCCAGGGAGCGGGAGGGACAATGAGCAGTTCTTC.

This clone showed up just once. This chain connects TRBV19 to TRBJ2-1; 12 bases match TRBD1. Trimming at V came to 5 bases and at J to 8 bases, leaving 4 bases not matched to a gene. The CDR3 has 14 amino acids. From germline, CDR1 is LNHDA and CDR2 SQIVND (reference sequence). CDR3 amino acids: CASSGTGGADEQFF. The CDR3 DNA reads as TGTGCCAGTAGTGGGACAGGGGGCGCTGATGAGCAGTTCTTC.

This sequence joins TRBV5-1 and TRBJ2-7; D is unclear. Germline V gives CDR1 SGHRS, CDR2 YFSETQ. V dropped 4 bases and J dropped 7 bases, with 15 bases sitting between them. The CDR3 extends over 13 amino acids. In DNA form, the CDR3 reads TGCGCCAGCAGCCACGGCCCGGTCTGGGAGCAGTACTTC. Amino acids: CASSHGPVWEQYF.

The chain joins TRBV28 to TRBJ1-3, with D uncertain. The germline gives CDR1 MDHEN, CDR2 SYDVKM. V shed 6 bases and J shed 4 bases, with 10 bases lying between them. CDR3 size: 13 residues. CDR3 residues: CASSPAGGNTIYF. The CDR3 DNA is TGTGCCAGCAGCCCTGCTGGGGGAAACACCATATATTTT.

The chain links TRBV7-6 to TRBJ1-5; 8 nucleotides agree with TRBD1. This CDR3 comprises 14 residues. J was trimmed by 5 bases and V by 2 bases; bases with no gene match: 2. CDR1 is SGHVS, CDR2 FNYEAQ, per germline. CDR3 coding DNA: TGTGCCAGCAGCTTACAGGGGGCCCATCAGCCCCAGCATTTT. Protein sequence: CASSLQGAHQPQHF.

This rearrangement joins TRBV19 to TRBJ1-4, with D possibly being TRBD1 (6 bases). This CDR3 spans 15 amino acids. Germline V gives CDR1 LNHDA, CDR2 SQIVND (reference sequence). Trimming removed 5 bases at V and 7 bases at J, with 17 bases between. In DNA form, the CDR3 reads TGTGCCAGTAGTCCCCCGTGGGGGGCGGGTGAAAAACTGTTTTTT. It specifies CASSPPWGAGEKLFF.

The CDR3 is CASSPGTGGYNEQFF. CDR3 bases: TGTGCCAGCAGCCCCGGGACAGGGGGCTACAATGAGCAGTTCTTC. This chain connects TRBV6-5 to TRBJ2-1; 11 bases map to TRBD1. With 6 bases clipped from V and 3 bases from J, the junction kept 4 bases outside the gene matches. This CDR3 has 15 amino acids. Germline V gene lookup returns CDR1 MNHEY and CDR2 SVGAGI.